Sequencing of this T cell receptor beta chain was carried out in a study of shared clonotypes between healthy human individuals. Whole-study findings and limits: Memory subsets generally showed smaller estimated richness than naive subsets did.

Sequenced by immunoSEQ multiplex PCR; TCRdb stores in-frame clones only, minus some. Of 2.3 million or so clones listed, 85% to 95% are singletons. Remarks on this clone: Its antigen is undetermined.

The germline V gene has CDR1 SGHRS and CDR2 YFSETQ. The CDR3 loop spans 18 amino acids. V lost 3 bases to trimming and J lost 1 base, with 20 bases between them. The chain carries TRBV5-1 and TRBJ2-4; possible D gene TRBD1, 5 bases. Sequencing input: naive CD4+ T cells from PBMCs. Described subset: CD45RA+ positively selected. The sequence derives from a man younger than 35 in good health. Some clones in this sample may be carry-over from other donors' samples. The CDR3 reads CASSSSPGGARAKNIQYF. The CDR3 nucleotides read TGCGCCAGCAGCTCCTCCCCCGGTGGGGCTAGGGCCAAAAACATTCAGTACTTC.